This TCR beta chain was identified during a study of beta chain features in type 1 diabetes. Study context: Healthy donors resembled patients in age, gender and cell yields. Whole-study results and caveats: In comparison with healthy donors, patients had naive, central memory and Treg TCRB repertoires that appeared more similar. People with Type 1 diabetes carried modestly yet significantly shorter TCRB CDR3s in all four CD4+ subsets.

This clone was counted only a few times. No antigen is known for it. Germline CDR1 GTSNPN, CDR2 SVGIG (reference sequence). The CDR3 is made up of 13 amino acids. The V gene lost 1 base and the J gene lost 7 bases, with 13 bases spanning the gap. The authors reverse transcribed all of the isolated RNA, so sequencing captured expressed TCRB transcripts. Naive, central memory and regulatory T cell samples averaged around 3.3 million reads. Libraries were prepared by immunoSEQ multiplex PCR; TCRdb keeps only in-frame clonotypes and omits some of them. The data contain hundreds of thousands of clones, 13% of them singletons. Sampling consisted of one heparinised blood draw per donor, averaging around 120 mL.

J is TRBJ1-2 and V is TRBV30; the D gene is possibly TRBD1 (5 bases). The TCR originated in a man aged 18 to 30 with type 1 diabetes. Sequences were obtained from naive CD4+ T cells from blood. The CDR3 reads CAWSASLGGGYTF. The CDR3 DNA reads TGTGCCTGGAGTGCTTCACTGGGGGGTGGCTACACCTTC.